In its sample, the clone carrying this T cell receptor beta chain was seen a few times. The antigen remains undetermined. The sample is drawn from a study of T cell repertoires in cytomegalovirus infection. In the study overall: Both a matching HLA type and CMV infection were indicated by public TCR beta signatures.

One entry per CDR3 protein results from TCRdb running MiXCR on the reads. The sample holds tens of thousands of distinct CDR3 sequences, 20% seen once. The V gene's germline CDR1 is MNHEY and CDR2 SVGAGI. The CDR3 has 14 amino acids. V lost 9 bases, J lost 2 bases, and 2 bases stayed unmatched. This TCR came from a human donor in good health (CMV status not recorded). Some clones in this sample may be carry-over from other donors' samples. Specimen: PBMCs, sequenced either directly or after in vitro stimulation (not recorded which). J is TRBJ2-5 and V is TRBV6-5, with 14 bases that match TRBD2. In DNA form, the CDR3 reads TGTGCCAGTGGGACTAGCGGGGGACAAGAGACCCAGTACTTC. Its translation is CASGTSGGQETQYF.